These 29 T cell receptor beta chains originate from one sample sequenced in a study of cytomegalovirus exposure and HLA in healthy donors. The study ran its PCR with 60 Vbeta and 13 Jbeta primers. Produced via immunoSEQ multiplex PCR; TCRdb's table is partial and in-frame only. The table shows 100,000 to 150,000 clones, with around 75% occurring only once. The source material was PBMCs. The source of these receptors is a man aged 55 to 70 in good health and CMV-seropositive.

Here the CDR3 reads CASTFARGRSETQYF. In nucleotides, the CDR3 is TGTGCCAGCACCTTTGCCAGGGGGCGATCAGAGACCCAGTACTTC. This sequence joins TRBV2 and TRBJ2-5; 8 bases are a match to TRBD1. This CDR3 has 15 residues. V shed 7 bases and J 4 bases; nucleotides not matched to a gene: 11. Germline assignment: CDR1 SNHLY and CDR2 FYNNEI.

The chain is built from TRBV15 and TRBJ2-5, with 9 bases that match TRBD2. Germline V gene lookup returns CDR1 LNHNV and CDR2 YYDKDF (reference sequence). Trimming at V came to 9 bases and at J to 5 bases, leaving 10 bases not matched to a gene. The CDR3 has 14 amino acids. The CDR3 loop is CATNGGGDSETQYF. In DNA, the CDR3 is TGTGCCACTAATGGCGGGGGGGACAGCGAGACCCAGTACTTC. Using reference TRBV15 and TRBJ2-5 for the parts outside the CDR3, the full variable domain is DAMVIQNPRYQVTQFGKPVTLSCSQTLNHNVMYWYQQKSSQAPKLLFHYYDKDFNNEADTPDNFQSRRPNTSFCFLDIRSPGLGDTAMYLCATNGGGDSETQYFGPGTRLLVL.

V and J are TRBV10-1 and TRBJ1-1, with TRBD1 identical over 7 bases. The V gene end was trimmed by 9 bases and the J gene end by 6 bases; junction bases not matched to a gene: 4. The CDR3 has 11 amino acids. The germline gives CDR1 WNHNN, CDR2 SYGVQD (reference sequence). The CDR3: CASSGQSEAFF. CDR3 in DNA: TGCGCCAGTTCGGGACAGTCTGAAGCTTTCTTT.

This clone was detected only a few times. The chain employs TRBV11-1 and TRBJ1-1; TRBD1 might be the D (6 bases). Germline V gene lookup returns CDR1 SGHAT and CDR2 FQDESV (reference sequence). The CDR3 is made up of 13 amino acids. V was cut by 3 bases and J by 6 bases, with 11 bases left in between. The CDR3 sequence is CASSLTEGAEAFF. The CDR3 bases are TGTGCCAGCAGCTTGACAGAGGGGGCTGAAGCTTTCTTT. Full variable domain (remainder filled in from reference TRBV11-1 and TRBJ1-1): EAEVAQSPRYKITEKSQAVAFWCDPISGHATLYWYRQILGQGPELLVQFQDESVVDDSQLPKDRFSAERLKGVDSTLKIQPAELGDSAMYLCASSLTEGAEAFFGQGTRLTVV.

CDR3 DNA sequence: TGCGCCAGCAGCGGACTAGCGGGGGACCGACAAGAGACCCAGTACTTC. It codes for CASSGLAGDRQETQYF. The V call is TRBV10-1, the J call TRBJ2-5; TRBD2 agrees at 13 bases. This CDR3 is built from 16 residues. Germline trimming cut 6 bases from V and 2 bases from J; bases unmatched to any gene: 6. CDR1 and CDR2 (germline): WNHNN, SYGVQD (reference sequence).

Here the CDR3 reads CASSTRTDTQYF. DNA for the CDR3: TGTGCCAGCAGCACTAGGACAGATACGCAGTATTTT. This chain uses TRBV7-2 with TRBJ2-3, with D possibly being TRBD2 (5 bases). Trimming pared 5 bases from V and 3 bases from J, leaving 6 bases between. Germline CDR1 reads SGHTA; CDR2 reads FQGNSA. This CDR3 is built from 12 residues.

The CDR3 loop is CASRVTGSNYGYTF. CDR3 DNA: TGCGCCAGCAGGGTTACAGGGTCGAACTATGGCTACACCTTC. The chain employs TRBV5-1 and TRBJ1-2, with D possibly being TRBD1 (6 bases). The ends were cut back, 5 bases at V and 2 bases at J, with 13 bases in the middle. CDR1 and CDR2 from the germline V gene are SGHRS and YFSETQ. The CDR3 totals 14 residues.

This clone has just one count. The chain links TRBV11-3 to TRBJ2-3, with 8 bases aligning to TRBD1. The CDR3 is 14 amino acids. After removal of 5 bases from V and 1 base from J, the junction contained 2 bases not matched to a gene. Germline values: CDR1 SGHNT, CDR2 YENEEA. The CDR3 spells CASSPGQGTDTQYF. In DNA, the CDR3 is TGTGCCAGCAGCCCGGGACAGGGCACAGATACGCAGTATTTT.

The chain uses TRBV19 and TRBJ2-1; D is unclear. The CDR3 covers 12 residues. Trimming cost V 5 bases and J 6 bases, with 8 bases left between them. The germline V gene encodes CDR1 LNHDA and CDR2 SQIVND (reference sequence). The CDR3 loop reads CASSPPSNEQFF. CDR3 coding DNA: TGTGCCAGTAGTCCCCCATCCAATGAGCAGTTCTTC. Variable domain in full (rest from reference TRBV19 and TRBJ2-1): DGGITQSPKYLFRKEGQNVTLSCEQNLNHDAMYWYRQDPGQGLRLIYYSQIVNDFQKGDIAEGYSVSREKKESFPLTVTSAQKNPTAFYLCASSPPSNEQFFGPGTRLTVL.

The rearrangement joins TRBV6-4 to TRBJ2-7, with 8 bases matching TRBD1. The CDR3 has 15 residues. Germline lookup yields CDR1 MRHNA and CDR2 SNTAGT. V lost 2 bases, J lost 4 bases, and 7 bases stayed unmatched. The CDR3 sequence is CASSDRGTGKYEQYF. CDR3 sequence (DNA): TGTGCCAGCAGTGACCGGGGGACAGGTAAGTACGAGCAGTACTTC.

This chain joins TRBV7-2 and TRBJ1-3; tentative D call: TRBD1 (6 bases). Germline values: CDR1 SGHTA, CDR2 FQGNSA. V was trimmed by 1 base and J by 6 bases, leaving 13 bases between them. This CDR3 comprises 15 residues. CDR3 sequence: CASSLGGGVANTIYF. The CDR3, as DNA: TGTGCCAGCAGCTTAGGAGGGGGGGTGGCAAACACCATATATTTT.

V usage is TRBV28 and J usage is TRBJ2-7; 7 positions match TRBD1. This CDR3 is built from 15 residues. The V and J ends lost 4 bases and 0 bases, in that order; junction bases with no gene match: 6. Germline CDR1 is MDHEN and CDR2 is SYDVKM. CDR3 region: CASSSPQGSSYEQYF. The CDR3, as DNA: TGTGCCAGCAGTTCCCCACAGGGGAGCTCCTACGAGCAGTACTTC. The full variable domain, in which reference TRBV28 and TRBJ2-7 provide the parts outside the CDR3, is DVKVTQSSRYLVKRTGEKVFLECVQDMDHENMFWYRQDPGLGLRLIYFSYDVKMKEKGDIPEGYSVSREKKERFSLILESASTNQTSMYLCASSSPQGSSYEQYFGPGTRLTVT.

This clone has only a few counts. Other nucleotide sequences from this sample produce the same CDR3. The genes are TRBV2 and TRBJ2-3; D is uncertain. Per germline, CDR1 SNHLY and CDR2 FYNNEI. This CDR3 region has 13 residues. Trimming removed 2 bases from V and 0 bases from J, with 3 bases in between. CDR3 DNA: TGTGCCAGCAGTGAAACTAGCACAGATACGCAGTATTTT. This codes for CASSETSTDTQYF.

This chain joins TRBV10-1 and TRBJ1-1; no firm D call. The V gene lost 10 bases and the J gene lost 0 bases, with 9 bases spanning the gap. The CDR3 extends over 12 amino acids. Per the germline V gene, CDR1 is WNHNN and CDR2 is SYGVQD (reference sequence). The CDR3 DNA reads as TGCGCCACCCGGGGAGTGAACACTGAAGCTTTCTTT. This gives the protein CATRGVNTEAFF.

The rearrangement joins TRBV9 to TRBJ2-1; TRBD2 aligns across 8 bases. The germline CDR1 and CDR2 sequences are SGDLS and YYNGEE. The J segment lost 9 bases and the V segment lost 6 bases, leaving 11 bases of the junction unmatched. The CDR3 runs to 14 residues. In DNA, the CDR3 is TGTGCCAGCACCCGGGGGGGAGTTGAGGGTGAGCAGTTCTTC. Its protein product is CASTRGGVEGEQFF.

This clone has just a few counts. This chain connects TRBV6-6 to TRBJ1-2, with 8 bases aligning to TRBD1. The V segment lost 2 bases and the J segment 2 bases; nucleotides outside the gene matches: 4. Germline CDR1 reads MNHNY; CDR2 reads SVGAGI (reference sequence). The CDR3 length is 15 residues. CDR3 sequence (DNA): TGTGCCAGCAGTTACGCCAGGGGGCTGAACTATGGCTACACCTTC. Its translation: CASSYARGLNYGYTF.

The CDR3 protein is CAGGAGVISETQYF. The CDR3 DNA is TGTGCCGGAGGAGCGGGGGTCATCTCAGAGACCCAGTACTTC. The J gene is TRBJ2-5, the V gene TRBV7-9; 8 bases are a match to TRBD2. The germline gives CDR1 SEHNR, CDR2 FQNEAQ (reference sequence). CDR3 length: 14 residues. The V gene end was trimmed by 11 bases and the J gene end by 4 bases; junction bases not matched to a gene: 12.

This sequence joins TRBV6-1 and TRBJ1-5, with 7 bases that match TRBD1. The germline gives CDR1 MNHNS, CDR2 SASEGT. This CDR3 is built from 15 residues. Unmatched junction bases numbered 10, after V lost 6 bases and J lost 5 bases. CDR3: CASRARRTGDQPQHF. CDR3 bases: TGTGCCAGCAGAGCGCGAAGAACAGGGGATCAGCCCCAGCATTTT.

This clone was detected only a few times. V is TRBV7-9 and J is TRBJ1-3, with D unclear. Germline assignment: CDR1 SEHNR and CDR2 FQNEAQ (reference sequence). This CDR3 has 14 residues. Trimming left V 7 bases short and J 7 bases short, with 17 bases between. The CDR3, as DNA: TGTGCCAGCAACCGCCCCGAGGGTTCGAACACCATATATTTT. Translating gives CASNRPEGSNTIYF.

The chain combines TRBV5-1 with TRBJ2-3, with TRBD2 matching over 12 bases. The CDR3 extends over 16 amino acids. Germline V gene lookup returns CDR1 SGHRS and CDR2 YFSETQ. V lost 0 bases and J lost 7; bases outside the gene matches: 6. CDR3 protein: CASSLGSSGGANTQYF. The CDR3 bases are TGCGCCAGCAGCTTGGGTTCTAGCGGGGGGGCAAATACGCAGTATTTT.

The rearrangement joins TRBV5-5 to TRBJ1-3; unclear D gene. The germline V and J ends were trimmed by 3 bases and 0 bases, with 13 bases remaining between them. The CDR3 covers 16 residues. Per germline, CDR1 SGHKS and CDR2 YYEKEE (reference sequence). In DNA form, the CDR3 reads TGTGCCAGCAGCTCCCTCACGGTTAACTCTGGAAACACCATATATTTT. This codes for CASSSLTVNSGNTIYF.

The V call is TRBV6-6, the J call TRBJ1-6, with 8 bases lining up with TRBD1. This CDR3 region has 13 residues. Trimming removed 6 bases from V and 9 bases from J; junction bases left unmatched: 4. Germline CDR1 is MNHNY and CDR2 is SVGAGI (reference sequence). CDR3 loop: CASSGQGRSPLHF. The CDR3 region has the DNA TGTGCCAGCAGCGGACAGGGACGTTCACCCCTCCACTTT.

In DNA, the CDR3 is TGTGCCAGCAGCTTCCTCGAGGGGGTATCGAACACTGAAGCTTTCTTT. As protein: CASSFLEGVSNTEAFF. V and J are TRBV5-6 and TRBJ1-1; D is perhaps TRBD1 (6 bases). Deletions cut 2 bases from V and 1 base from J, with 15 bases between. Germline-derived CDR1 and CDR2 are SGHDT and YYEEEE. The CDR3 has 16 amino acids.

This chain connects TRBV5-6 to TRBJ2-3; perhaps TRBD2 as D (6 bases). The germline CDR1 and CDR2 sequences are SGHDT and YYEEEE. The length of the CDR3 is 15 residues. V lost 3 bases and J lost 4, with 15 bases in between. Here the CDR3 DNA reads TGTGCCAGCAGCTCTCGGGGGATCTGGGCAGATACGCAGTATTTT. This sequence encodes CASSSRGIWADTQYF.

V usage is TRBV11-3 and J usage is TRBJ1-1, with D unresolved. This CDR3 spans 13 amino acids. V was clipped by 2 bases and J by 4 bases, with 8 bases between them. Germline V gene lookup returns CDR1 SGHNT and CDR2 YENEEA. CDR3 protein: CASSLNRGTEAFF. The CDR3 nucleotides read TGTGCCAGCAGCTTAAATAGAGGCACTGAAGCTTTCTTT.

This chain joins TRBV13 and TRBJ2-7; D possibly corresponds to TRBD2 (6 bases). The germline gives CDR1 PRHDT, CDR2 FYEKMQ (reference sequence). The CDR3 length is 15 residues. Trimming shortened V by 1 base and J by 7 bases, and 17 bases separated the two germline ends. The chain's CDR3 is CASSLAGRVRGEQYF. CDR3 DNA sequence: TGTGCCAGCAGCTTAGCGGGACGAGTTCGGGGGGAGCAGTACTTC.

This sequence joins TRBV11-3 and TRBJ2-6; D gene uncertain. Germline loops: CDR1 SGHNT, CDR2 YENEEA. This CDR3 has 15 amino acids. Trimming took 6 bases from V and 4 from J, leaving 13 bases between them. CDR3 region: CASSHGASGANVLTF. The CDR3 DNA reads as TGTGCCAGCAGTCACGGTGCATCCGGGGCCAACGTCCTGACTTTC.

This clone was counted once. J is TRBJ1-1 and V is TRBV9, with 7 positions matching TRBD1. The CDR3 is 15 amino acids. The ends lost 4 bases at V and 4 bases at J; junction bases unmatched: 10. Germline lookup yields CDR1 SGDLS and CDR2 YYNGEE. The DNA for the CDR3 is TGTGCCAGCAGCATTAGCAGGGCAGGGGGCACTGAAGCTTTCTTT. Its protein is CASSISRAGGTEAFF.

DNA of the CDR3: TGTGCCAGCAGTTACTCGGGTAGCAGCGCAGATACGCAGTATTTT. Residues: CASSYSGSSADTQYF. The chain uses TRBV6-5 and TRBJ2-3; D is unclear. Germline-derived CDR1 and CDR2 are MNHEY and SVGAGI. Trimming pared 0 bases from V and 4 bases from J, leaving 11 bases between. The CDR3 totals 15 residues.